A selection of T cell receptor beta chains follows, all from one sample in a study of identical twins. Using its own MiXCR run on the 5' RACE reads, TCRdb lists one record per CDR3 protein. This table holds about 570,000 distinct CDR3 sequences, 9.6% found once. The same specimen was also included in a second study, on yellow fever vaccine responses in identical twins.

Sample: PBMCs. Every receptor here comes from a woman between 18 and 29 years old in good health. CDR3s include the opening cysteine and the closing phenylalanine or tryptophan. A D gene is named only where the DNA matches it firmly. A clone size is listed for some rows: how often the clone was seen (once, few, many), or a class if it is expanded.

d_gene,v_gene,abundance,j_gene,CDR3nt,CDR3aa
.,TRBV5-5,many,TRBJ2-7,TGTGCCAGCAGCTTTTCCAGGGGACCCTACGAGCAGTACTTC,CASSFSRGPYEQYF
.,TRBV7-2,few,TRBJ2-2,TGTGCCAGCAGCTTAGATGGGCCCTCAGGGGAGCTGTTTTTT,CASSLDGPSGELFF
.,TRBV7-8,few,TRBJ2-1,TGTGCCAGCACGTCGGGGGTCTTTTACAATGAGCAGTTCTTC,CASTSGVFYNEQFF
TRBD2,TRBV4-1,few,TRBJ2-7,TGCGCCAGCAGCTCGCGAGCCGGGACTAGCGGGAGATCCTACGAGCAGTACTTC,CASSSRAGTSGRSYEQYF
.,TRBV30,.,TRBJ2-3,TGTGCCTTCGGGGTCACAGATACGCAGTATTTT,CAFGVTDTQYF
.,TRBV12-3/TRBV12-4,few,TRBJ1-4,TGTGCCAGCAGTTTAGGTGGAGATGTTCAGGGACTGTTTTTT,CASSLGGDVQGLFF
TRBD2,TRBV12-3/TRBV12-4,many,TRBJ2-1,TGTGCCTGGGGGGGGTCCTACAATGAGCAGTTCTTC,CAWGGSYNEQFF
.,TRBV20-1,.,TRBJ2-7,TGCAGTGCTAGCGGGAGTGGGTACGAGCAGTACTTC,CSASGSGYEQYF
.,TRBV20-1,.,TRBJ2-7,TGCAGTGCTAGAGCGGACCACTCCTACGAGCAGTACTTC,CSARADHSYEQYF
.,TRBV19,.,TRBJ2-6,TGTGCCGCCGCGAATTCTGGGGCCAACGTCCTGACTTTC,CAAANSGANVLTF
.,TRBV3-1,few,TRBJ2-7,TGTGCCAGCAGCCAAGATGGTGGGGCCAGGTTTATCGAGCAGTACTTC,CASSQDGGARFIEQYF
.,TRBV13,many,TRBJ2-7,TGTGCCAGCAGCTTAGGAAGGACGGGAATCTACGAGCAGTACTTC,CASSLGRTGIYEQYF
TRBD2,TRBV5-1,many,TRBJ2-4,TGCGCCAGCAGCTTAGCGGGGGGGCCTGACATTCAGTACTTC,CASSLAGGPDIQYF
.,TRBV29-1,few,TRBJ1-2,TGCAGCGTCGGGGGAGACAGTCCCTATGGCTACACCTTC,CSVGGDSPYGYTF